The 16 T cell receptor beta chains presented below share a single source sample, sequenced in a study of shared clonotypes between healthy human individuals. Clones were sequenced by immunoSEQ multiplex PCR, and TCRdb holds only the in-frame ones, with some missing. In the table there are fewer than 350,000 clones, roughly 91% of which are singletons. The sequenced sample consisted of memory CD8+ T cells sorted from blood. Subset: CD45RO+ cells pooled with CCR7-negative TemRA cells. These receptors all come from a man aged 18 to 29 in good health.

The CDR3 sequence is CASSQFTPGAKNIQYF. The CDR3 DNA is TGCGCCAGCAGCCAATTCACTCCCGGGGCCAAAAACATTCAGTACTTC. The chain links TRBV4-1 to TRBJ2-4; D unresolved. Trimming cost V 2 bases and J 1 base, with 12 bases left between them. The CDR3 contains 16 residues. The germline V gene encodes CDR1 MGHRA and CDR2 YSYEKL.

A single count supports this clone. This sequence joins TRBV27 and TRBJ1-2; a weak D match, TRBD1 (6 bases). From germline, CDR1 is MNHEY and CDR2 SMNVEV (reference sequence). The CDR3 is made up of 13 amino acids. Deletions cut 2 bases from V and 6 bases from J, with 10 bases between. DNA for the CDR3: TGTGCCAGCAGTTTACTGGCAGGGGATGGCTACACCTTC. Protein: CASSLLAGDGYTF.

This sequence joins TRBV27 and TRBJ1-2; the match to TRBD1 covers 7 bases. The V gene's germline CDR1 is MNHEY and CDR2 SMNVEV (reference sequence). The CDR3 consists of 16 residues. With 3 bases clipped from V and 5 bases from J, the junction kept 12 bases outside the gene matches. CDR3 loop: CASSFLEGQTTYGYTF. CDR3 in DNA: TGTGCCAGCAGTTTTTTGGAGGGACAGACAACATATGGCTACACCTTC.

V usage is TRBV4-1 and J usage is TRBJ2-7; D gene unclear. Trimming removed 6 bases from V and 3 bases from J, with 18 bases in between. CDR1 is MGHRA and CDR2 is YSYEKL in the germline V gene. The CDR3 is 15 amino acids. CDR3 bases: TGCGCCAGCAGTCAAATCTTCGCGGAGTTCTACGAGCAGTACTTC. Protein product: CASSQIFAEFYEQYF.

This sequence joins TRBV9 and TRBJ1-1; maybe TRBD1 (6 bases). The germline V gene encodes CDR1 SGDLS and CDR2 YYNGEE. The V and J ends lost 4 bases and 6 bases respectively, with 16 bases between them. There are 14 residues in the CDR3. The CDR3 is CASSTSGAAPEAFF. CDR3 DNA sequence: TGTGCCAGCAGCACCTCGGGGGCAGCTCCTGAAGCTTTCTTT.

This clone occurred once. The chain couples TRBV7-9 to TRBJ2-3, with unresolved D. Germline CDR1 reads SEHNR; CDR2 reads FQNEAQ (reference sequence). Trimming cost V 4 bases and J 4 bases, with 18 bases left between them. This CDR3 is built from 16 residues. CDR3: CASSSPKGPIADTQYF. The CDR3 DNA follows: TGTGCCAGCAGCTCCCCCAAGGGCCCCATTGCAGATACGCAGTATTTT.

V is TRBV2 and J is TRBJ2-7; D perhaps matches TRBD1 (5 bases). Trimming shortened V by 4 bases and J by 5 bases, and 18 bases separated the two germline ends. The length of the CDR3 is 15 residues. The germline CDR1 and CDR2 sequences are SNHLY and FYNNEI. Here the CDR3 DNA reads TGTGCCAGCAGTGTGTTTTTGCAGGGAAATAACGAGCAGTACTTC. Its translation: CASSVFLQGNNEQYF.

This chain joins TRBV5-1 and TRBJ1-6; D remains unclear. This CDR3 comprises 18 residues. With 2 bases removed from V and 0 bases from J, the gap between germline ends came to 15 bases. Germline V gene sequence: CDR1 SGHRS, CDR2 YFSETQ. This CDR3 is CASSFVSPSCSYNSPLHF. The DNA for the CDR3 is TGCGCCAGCAGCTTCGTTTCGCCCTCCTGCTCCTATAATTCACCCCTCCACTTT.

The chain links TRBV2 to TRBJ2-1; 9 bases match TRBD2. Germline V gene lookup returns CDR1 SNHLY and CDR2 FYNNEI. The CDR3 runs 16 residues. Trimming took 7 bases from V and 4 from J; bases not matched to a gene: 11. CDR3 region: CASTLGGLAGYNEQFF. The CDR3 nucleotides read TGTGCCAGCACCCTGGGGGGGCTAGCGGGGTACAATGAGCAGTTCTTC.

This clone was seen at least ten times. The same CDR3 also results from other DNA sequences found in this sample. The rearrangement uses TRBV9 and TRBJ1-1, with D tentatively TRBD1 (5 bases). The V end lost 4 bases, the J end lost 5 bases, and 15 bases lay between the germline ends. This CDR3 has 14 residues. CDR1 is SGDLS and CDR2 is YYNGEE in the germline V gene. The CDR3, as DNA: TGTGCCAGCAGCCCCGGGGGGGGAAGGACTGAAGCTTTCTTT. Translation gives CASSPGGGRTEAFF.

The chain combines TRBV27 with TRBJ1-4; D not resolved. The CDR3 totals 14 residues. The germline gives CDR1 MNHEY, CDR2 SMNVEV (reference sequence). Trimming shortened V by 10 bases and J by 2 bases, and 14 bases separated the two germline ends. CDR3: CATSRSPTNEKLFF. CDR3 in DNA: TGTGCCACCTCCCGTTCTCCGACTAATGAAAAACTGTTTTTT.

As DNA, the CDR3 is TGCGCCAGCAGCGGAACAGCGGGGACCTCCTACGAGCAGTACTTC. Protein product: CASSGTAGTSYEQYF. This sequence joins TRBV5-1 and TRBJ2-7; TRBD2 agrees at 7 bases. CDR3 size: 15 residues. Per germline, CDR1 SGHRS and CDR2 YFSETQ. Unmatched junction bases numbered 7, after V lost 4 bases and J lost 0 bases.

The chain couples TRBV5-1 to TRBJ2-7; perhaps D is TRBD1 or TRBD2 (6 bases each). Trimming cost V 0 bases and J 5 bases, with 12 bases left between them. There are 14 residues in the CDR3. Per germline, CDR1 SGHRS and CDR2 YFSETQ. CDR3 sequence (DNA): TGCGCCAGCAGCTTGGTTCGGGGGCGGGACGAGCAGTACTTC. Protein product: CASSLVRGRDEQYF.

CDR3 protein: CASSLGGTLNQPQHF. DNA for the CDR3: TGCGCCAGCAGCTTGGGAGGGACCCTTAATCAGCCCCAGCATTTT. This chain links TRBV5-1 with TRBJ1-5, with a tentative D call TRBD1 (5 bases). V gave up 0 bases and J gave up 4 bases, with 11 bases separating them. The germline gives CDR1 SGHRS, CDR2 YFSETQ. This CDR3 spans 15 amino acids.

DNA of the CDR3: TGTGCCAGCAGCGTAGCCGGGACAGGGGATAAGCTGTTTTTT. This sequence encodes CASSVAGTGDKLFF. The V gene is TRBV9, the J gene TRBJ2-2; 10 bases line up with TRBD1. Germline assignment: CDR1 SGDLS and CDR2 YYNGEE. The CDR3 runs to 14 residues. The ends lost 0 bases at V and 12 bases at J; junction bases unmatched: 5.

This sequence joins TRBV5-1 and TRBJ2-2; D gene uncertain. The CDR3 has 14 amino acids. Trimming shortened V by 0 bases and J by 2 bases, and 5 bases separated the two germline ends. Germline V lookup: CDR1 SGHRS, CDR2 YFSETQ. The CDR3 loop reads CASSLDSNTGELFF. The DNA for the CDR3 is TGCGCCAGCAGCTTGGACAGTAACACCGGGGAGCTGTTTTTT.